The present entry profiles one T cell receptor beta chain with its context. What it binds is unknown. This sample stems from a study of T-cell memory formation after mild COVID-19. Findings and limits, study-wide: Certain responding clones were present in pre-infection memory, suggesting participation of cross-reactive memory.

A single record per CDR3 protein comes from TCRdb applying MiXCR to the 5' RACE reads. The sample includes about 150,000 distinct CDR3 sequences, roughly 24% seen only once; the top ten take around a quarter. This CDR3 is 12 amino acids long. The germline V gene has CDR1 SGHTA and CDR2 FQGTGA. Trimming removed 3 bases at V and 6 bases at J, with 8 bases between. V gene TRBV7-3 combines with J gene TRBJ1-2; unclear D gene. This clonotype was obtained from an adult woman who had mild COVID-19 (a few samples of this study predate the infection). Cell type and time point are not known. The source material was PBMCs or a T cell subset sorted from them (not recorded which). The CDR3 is CASSFPWDGYTF. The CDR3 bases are TGTGCCAGCAGCTTCCCGTGGGATGGCTACACCTTC.